A single sample gave rise to the 10 T cell receptor beta chains below, sequenced in a study of cytomegalovirus exposure and HLA in healthy donors (dated by TCRdb to 2017 to 2019). Library generation was performed with the immunoSEQ multiplex PCR assay. A mixture of 60 forward primers for TCR Vbeta segments and 13 reverse primers for TCR Jbeta segments was used in the multiplex PCR. What TCRdb holds here is the immuneACCESS table cut down to in-frame rearrangements. Part of the clones is not present; checked against another copy, under half of the missing clones reflect an unresolved V gene, and the others are unexplained. Within this sample are just over 150,000 clones, with roughly 81% of them counted one time only. More than 2% of the sample is held by the ten biggest clonotypes. The sample comprised PBMCs. These receptors were taken from a man aged 18-30 years in good health and CMV-seropositive.

Comments on this clone: In this CDR3 the conserved last residue, phenylalanine or tryptophan, is missing, so a read error is likely. The chain uses TRBV27 and TRBJ1-1, with D possibly TRBD1 on 5 matching bases. The V and J ends lost 6 bases and 5 bases respectively, with 28 bases between them. The CDR3 extends over 18 amino acids. Germline V gene lookup returns CDR1 MNHEY and CDR2 SMNVEV (reference sequence). CDR3 nucleotide sequence: TGTGCCAGCAGCTCACAGGCTCGGAGGGAAATGGGGGGAACTGAAGCTTTCCTT. It yields the protein CASSSQARREMGGTEAFL.

The V and J genes are TRBV5-5 and TRBJ2-1; 11 bases match TRBD2. Trimming removed 0 bases from V and 5 bases from J; junction bases left unmatched: 16. Germline CDR1 is SGHKS and CDR2 is YYEKEE (reference sequence). The CDR3 spans 20 residues. In DNA, the CDR3 is TGTGCCAGCAGCTTGGGTTGGTTAGGTAGCGGGGGGGGCCCCCACAATGAGCAGTTCTTC. Translating gives CASSLGWLGSGGGPHNEQFF.

The chain links TRBV5-1 to TRBJ1-1, with D uncertain. V was trimmed by 0 bases and J by 2 bases, leaving 11 bases between them. The CDR3 consists of 15 residues. The germline gives CDR1 SGHRS, CDR2 YFSETQ. The CDR3: CASSLEGRENTEAFF. The CDR3 DNA follows: TGCGCCAGCAGCTTGGAAGGGAGAGAAAACACTGAAGCTTTCTTT.

The chain carries TRBV13 and TRBJ2-5; 9 positions match TRBD1. The CDR3 runs 14 residues. Losses at the gene ends were 6 bases for V and 5 bases for J; bases not matched to a gene: 7. CDR1 and CDR2 from the germline V gene are PRHDT and FYEKMQ (reference sequence). The CDR3 DNA reads as TGTGCCAGCAGTATACAGGGGGCAGGGGAGACCCAGTACTTC. This translates into CASSIQGAGETQYF.

Comments on this clone: The sample holds other DNA sequences that translate to the same CDR3. The chain links TRBV4-3 to TRBJ1-6, with D possibly being TRBD1 (6 bases). V was cut by 6 bases and J by 7 bases, with 16 bases left in between. This CDR3 is built from 15 residues. Germline V gene sequence: CDR1 LGHNA, CDR2 YSLEER. The DNA of the CDR3 is TGCGCCAGCAGTCCAACAGGGACCGGCAATTCACCCCTCCACTTT. Translating it yields CASSPTGTGNSPLHF.

The rearrangement links TRBV11-1 to TRBJ2-7, with TRBD1 matching 9 bases. The CDR3 is 15 amino acids. Trimming cost V 1 base and J 1 base; bases outside gene matches: 2. Germline V lookup: CDR1 SGHAT, CDR2 FQDESV (reference sequence). The CDR3 nucleotides read TGTGCCAGCAGCTTAGTGGGACAGGGTTCCTACGAGCAGTACTTC. Translating it yields CASSLVGQGSYEQYF.

The chain recombines TRBV2 with TRBJ1-3; D gene unclear. CDR1 and CDR2 (germline): SNHLY, FYNNEI. Deletions cut 10 bases from V and 4 bases from J, with 8 bases between. This CDR3 contains 11 residues. The CDR3 protein is CATVQGNTIYF. The CDR3 DNA follows: TGTGCCACCGTCCAGGGAAACACCATATATTTT.

The J gene is TRBJ1-6, the V gene TRBV19; D might be TRBD1 (6 bases). The CDR3 totals 16 residues. Germline CDR1 is LNHDA and CDR2 is SQIVND (reference sequence). V lost 4 bases, J lost 0 bases, and 10 bases lay in between. DNA for the CDR3: TGTGCCAGTAGTACCACAGGGAGCTCCTATAATTCACCCCTCCACTTT. Its protein is CASSTTGSSYNSPLHF.

V and J are TRBV5-1 and TRBJ2-1, with 13 positions matching TRBD2. The V gene end was trimmed by 1 base and the J gene end by 8 bases; junction bases not matched to a gene: 6. This CDR3 has 16 residues. Looked up from germline, CDR1 is SGHRS and CDR2 is YFSETQ. CDR3 DNA: TGCGCCAGCAGCTTGACTAGCGGGGGGGCCAGGGATGAGCAGTTCTTC. This gives the protein CASSLTSGGARDEQFF.

The chain is built from TRBV2 and TRBJ2-2, with TRBD1 matching 9 bases. Germline values: CDR1 SNHLY, CDR2 FYNNEI. J gave up 7 bases and V 6 bases, and 9 bases lay outside the gene matches. This CDR3 spans 15 amino acids. CDR3 DNA sequence: TGTGCCAGCAGCGAGACAGGGGGAACGGGCGGGGAGCTGTTTTTT. Amino acids: CASSETGGTGGELFF.